A single sample is the source of the 13 T cell receptor beta chains below, sequenced in a study of graft-versus-host responses after intestinal transplantation. Sequencing was performed with immunoSEQ multiplex PCR; in TCRdb, only in-frame clones are kept and a portion is missing. The sample contains tens of thousands of clones, around 90% of which appear only once. Their antigens are not known. This specimen was unstimulated CD4+ T cells sorted from spleen or lymph node cells, taken before transplant. The source is a human donor who was the organ donor for an intestinal transplant.

V usage is TRBV7-2 and J usage is TRBJ1-1, with TRBD1 matching over 7 bases. The CDR3 has 15 amino acids. Losses at the gene ends were 1 base for V and 1 base for J; bases not matched to a gene: 3. Per the germline V gene, CDR1 is SGHTA and CDR2 is FQGNSA. The CDR3 is CASSLEGGGNTEAFF. Here the CDR3 DNA reads TGTGCCAGCAGCTTAGAAGGGGGCGGGAACACTGAAGCTTTCTTT.

This chain uses TRBV28 with TRBJ1-6, with 7 bases identical to TRBD1. The CDR3 consists of 15 residues. The germline V gene encodes CDR1 MDHEN and CDR2 SYDVKM. Germline trimming cut 1 base from V and 8 bases from J; bases unmatched to any gene: 5. As DNA, the CDR3 is TGTGCCAGCAGTTTATTACAGGGGTATGATTCACCCCTCCACTTT. Amino acid sequence: CASSLLQGYDSPLHF.

The genes are TRBV18 and TRBJ2-3; TRBD1 aligns across 8 bases. The CDR3 totals 15 residues. The germline V gene encodes CDR1 KGHSH and CDR2 LQKENI. J lost 2 bases, V lost 3 bases, and 4 bases had no gene match. CDR3 sequence reads: CASSPRDRNTDTQYF. The CDR3 DNA reads TGTGCCAGCTCACCCCGGGACAGGAACACAGATACGCAGTATTTT.

V gene TRBV30 combines with J gene TRBJ2-3; D possibly corresponds to TRBD2 (6 bases). Trimming stripped 0 bases from V and 2 bases from J, with 18 bases between. In germline, CDR1 is GTSNPN, CDR2 SVGIG (reference sequence). CDR3 length: 17 residues. The CDR3 loop reads CAWSVSRRLGFTDTQYF. CDR3 DNA: TGTGCCTGGAGTGTCTCTCGTCGACTAGGATTCACAGATACGCAGTATTTT.

This chain joins TRBV28 and TRBJ2-7, with TRBD2 matching 9 bases. Germline CDR1 MDHEN, CDR2 SYDVKM. V lost 4 bases to trimming and J lost 2 bases; unmatched junction nucleotides: 6. The CDR3 is 15 amino acids. The CDR3 region is CASSSTSGLPYEQYF. The DNA of the CDR3 is TGTGCCAGCAGTTCGACTAGCGGCCTTCCCTACGAGCAGTACTTC. Filled out from reference TRBV28 and TRBJ2-7, the complete variable domain reads DVKVTQSSRYLVKRTGEKVFLECVQDMDHENMFWYRQDPGLGLRLIYFSYDVKMKEKGDIPEGYSVSREKKERFSLILESASTNQTSMYLCASSSTSGLPYEQYFGPGTRLTVT.

The chain couples TRBV10-3 to TRBJ2-1; 14 nucleotides line up with TRBD2. Germline CDR1 ENHRY, CDR2 SYGVKD. V lost 4 bases and J lost 5; bases outside the gene matches: 1. The CDR3 is 15 residues long. The CDR3 sequence: CAISGGLAGDNEQFF. The CDR3 DNA follows: TGTGCCATCAGTGGGGGACTAGCGGGGGACAATGAGCAGTTCTTC.

The chain has TRBV5-8 and TRBJ2-3; weak D call: TRBD2 (6 bases). V shed 4 bases and J shed 0 bases, with 12 bases lying between them. The CDR3 consists of 15 residues. Germline V gene data show CDR1 as SGHTS and CDR2 as YDEGEE. CDR3 protein: CASSLNGGSTDTQYF. The CDR3 DNA follows: TGTGCCAGCAGCCTGAACGGGGGTAGCACAGATACGCAGTATTTT.

The chain joins TRBV5-4 to TRBJ2-3; 8 bases map to TRBD2. The CDR3 runs to 15 residues. The germline V gene has CDR1 SGHNT and CDR2 YYREEE (reference sequence). With V trimmed by 2 bases and J by 2 bases, 4 bases remained unmatched. The CDR3 spells CASSFSSGLTDTQYF. The CDR3 nucleotides are TGTGCCAGCAGCTTTTCTAGCGGGCTCACAGATACGCAGTATTTT.

This chain connects TRBV7-3 to TRBJ2-3, with D perhaps given as TRBD1 or TRBD2 (5 bases each). There are 15 residues in the CDR3. Germline CDR1 is SGHTA and CDR2 is FQGTGA. V lost 3 bases and J lost 4, with 14 bases in between. CDR3 region: CASSLGRVMADTQYF. CDR3 nucleotide sequence: TGTGCCAGCAGCTTGGGGCGGGTAATGGCAGATACGCAGTATTTT.

This chain links TRBV2 with TRBJ2-5; the D gene is possibly TRBD2 (5 bases). The V gene lost 8 bases and the J gene lost 3 bases, with 16 bases spanning the gap. Germline CDR1 is SNHLY and CDR2 is FYNNEI. The CDR3 totals 14 residues. The CDR3 DNA is TGTGCCAGCCTAATAGAAGGACTGGAAGAGACCCAGTACTTC. Its protein is CASLIEGLEETQYF.

The chain joins TRBV7-8 to TRBJ1-3, with D uncertain. The CDR3 spans 17 residues. V was clipped by 1 base and J by 0 bases, with 13 bases between them. Germline V gives CDR1 SGHVS, CDR2 FQNEAQ. The DNA for the CDR3 is TGTGCCAGCAGCTTAGTGGCGGACCATTTCTCTGGAAACACCATATATTTT. It codes for CASSLVADHFSGNTIYF.

This clone was counted a few times. This chain connects TRBV19 to TRBJ1-3; D may be TRBD1 (5 bases). Germline loops: CDR1 LNHDA, CDR2 SQIVND (reference sequence). The CDR3 extends over 15 amino acids. V dropped 6 bases and J dropped 2 bases, with 14 bases sitting between them. CDR3 region: CASSLSGGTGNTIYF. The CDR3 DNA reads TGTGCCAGTAGCCTGTCGGGGGGGACTGGAAACACCATATATTTT.

The chain uses TRBV18 and TRBJ1-4; D is unclear. The CDR3 loop spans 16 amino acids. The germline V gene has CDR1 KGHSH and CDR2 LQKENI. Between the trimmed V and J ends, which lost 3 bases and 2 bases, there was a span of 13 bases. Here the CDR3 DNA reads TGTGCCAGCTCACCTCGTGCCCCACCCACTAATGAAAAACTGTTTTTT. Translating gives CASSPRAPPTNEKLFF.